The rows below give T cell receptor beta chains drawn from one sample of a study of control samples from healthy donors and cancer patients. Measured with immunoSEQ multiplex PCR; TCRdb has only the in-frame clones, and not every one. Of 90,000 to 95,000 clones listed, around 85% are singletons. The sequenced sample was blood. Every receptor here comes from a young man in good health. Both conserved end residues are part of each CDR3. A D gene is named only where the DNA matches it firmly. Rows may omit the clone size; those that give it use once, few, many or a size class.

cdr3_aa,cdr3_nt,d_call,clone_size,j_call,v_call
CASRGQPAEAFF,TGTGCCAGCAGAGGGCAGCCAGCTGAAGCTTTCTTT,NA,NA,TRBJ1-1,TRBV25-1
CASSRQFYYGYTF,TGTGCCAGCAGCCGACAGTTTTACTATGGCTACACCTTC,NA,NA,TRBJ1-2,TRBV6-2/TRBV6-3
CASSFSQYTGELFF,TGTGCCAGCAGCTTTTCACAGTACACCGGGGAGCTGTTTTTT,NA,NA,TRBJ2-2,TRBV11-3
CASSAYVESTDTQYF,TGTGCCAGCAGCGCGTATGTTGAGTCGACAGATACGCAGTATTTT,NA,NA,TRBJ2-3,TRBV7-6
CAISEGTEAFF,TGTGCCATCAGTGAGGGCACTGAAGCTTTCTTT,NA,NA,TRBJ1-1,TRBV10-3
CASSLYRTGGNYGYTF,TGTGCCAGCAGCTTATATCGGACAGGGGGTAACTATGGCTACACCTTC,TRBD1,NA,TRBJ1-2,TRBV7-2
CASSFHNPTARGLRDTEAFF,TGTGCCAGTAGTTTCCACAACCCAACCGCTAGGGGACTAAGGGACACTGAAGCTTTCTTT,NA,NA,TRBJ1-1,TRBV19
CASSPAGEIFF,TGTGCCAGCAGCCCAGCGGGGGAAATTTTCTTC,TRBD2,few,TRBJ2-1,TRBV7-9
CASSDLGEQFF,TGCGCCAGCAGTGATTTGGGCGAGCAGTTCTTC,NA,NA,TRBJ2-1,TRBV10-1
CASSFSGTRSSYTQYF,TGTGCCAGCAGTTTCTCCGGGACTAGGTCCTCCTATACGCAGTATTTT,TRBD2,NA,TRBJ2-3,TRBV6-2/TRBV6-3
CAISEQVANYGYTF,TGTGCCATCAGTGAGCAGGTAGCTAACTATGGCTACACCTTC,NA,NA,TRBJ1-2,TRBV10-3
CASSRGDGGGEKLFF,TGTGCCAGTAGCCGGGGGGATGGAGGTGGCGAAAAACTGTTTTTT,NA,NA,TRBJ1-4,TRBV19
CASRRQGPLYEQYF,TGTGCCAGCAGAAGACAGGGGCCCCTCTACGAGCAGTACTTC,TRBD1,NA,TRBJ2-7,TRBV2
CASTDMTDRANTGELFF,TGTGCCAGCACAGATATGACGGACAGGGCGAACACCGGGGAGCTGTTTTTT,NA,NA,TRBJ2-2,TRBV21-1
CASSTMDGASGNTIYF,TGTGCCAGCAGCACCATGGACGGTGCCTCTGGAAACACCATATATTTT,NA,NA,TRBJ1-3,TRBV11-1
CASSQESKGGAYEQYF,TGTGCCAGCAGCCAAGAATCAAAAGGAGGGGCCTACGAGCAGTACTTC,NA,few,TRBJ2-7,TRBV4-2
CAWSVLLAGERYF,TGTGCCTGGAGTGTATTGTTAGCGGGGGAGAGGTATTTT,TRBD2,NA,TRBJ2-3,TRBV30
CAWTPGRGNSPLHF,TGTGCCTGGACCCCGGGGCGGGGGAATTCACCCCTCCACTTT,NA,NA,TRBJ1-6,TRBV30
CASRGGTTNNSPLHF,TGTGCCAGCAGGGGAGGGACCACAAATAATTCACCCCTCCACTTT,NA,NA,TRBJ1-6,TRBV2
CASSARDSNSPLHF,TGTGCCAGCAGCGCCCGGGACAGTAATTCACCCCTCCACTTT,TRBD1,NA,TRBJ1-6,TRBV5-4